This T cell receptor (beta chain) stems from a study of blood T cell repertoires in COVID-19. Study-level information: Whether acute or convalescent, the COVID-19 samples came from the United States, Italy and Spain. PBMCs, B-cell-depleted T cells, or T cells provided the cDNA or gDNA that made up the material.

Methods used by the authors: Researchers report that nucleated cell counts were estimated from reference gene primer amplification. Generated by immunoSEQ multiplex PCR, the TCRdb table keeps only in-frame clones and is missing some. The V and J calls and clone size come from that table; D and trimming were worked out from the DNA. The profile shows 100,000 to 130,000 clones, more than 80% of them singletons. The specimen was peripheral blood. This TCR came from a man aged 40-49 years with active or convalescent COVID-19.

CDR3 in amino acids: CASSFEGGRAADTQYF. CDR3 coding DNA: TGCGCCAGCAGCTTTGAGGGCGGGAGGGCCGCAGATACGCAGTATTTT. V gene TRBV5-1 combines with J gene TRBJ2-3, with 9 bases identical to TRBD2. CDR3 length: 16 residues. Germline V gene data show CDR1 as SGHRS and CDR2 as YFSETQ. V shed 2 bases and J 4 bases; nucleotides not matched to a gene: 8.